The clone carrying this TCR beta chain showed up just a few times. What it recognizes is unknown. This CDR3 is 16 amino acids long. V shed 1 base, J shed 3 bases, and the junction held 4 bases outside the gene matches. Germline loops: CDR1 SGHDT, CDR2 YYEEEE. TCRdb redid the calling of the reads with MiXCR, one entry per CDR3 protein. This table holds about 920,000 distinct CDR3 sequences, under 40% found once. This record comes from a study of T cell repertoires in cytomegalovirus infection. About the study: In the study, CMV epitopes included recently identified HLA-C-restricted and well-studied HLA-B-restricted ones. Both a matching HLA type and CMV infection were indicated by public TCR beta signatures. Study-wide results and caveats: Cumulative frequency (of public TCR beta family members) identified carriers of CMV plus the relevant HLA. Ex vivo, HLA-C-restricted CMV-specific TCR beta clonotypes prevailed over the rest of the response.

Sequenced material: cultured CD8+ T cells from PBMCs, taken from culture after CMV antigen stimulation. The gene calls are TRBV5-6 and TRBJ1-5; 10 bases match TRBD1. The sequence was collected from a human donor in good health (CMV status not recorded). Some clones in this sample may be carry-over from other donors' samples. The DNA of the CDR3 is TGTGCCAGCAGCTTGAGGGACAGGGGTTTCAATCAGCCCCAGCATTTT. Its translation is CASSLRDRGFNQPQHF.